Listed here is a single T cell receptor beta chain. What this receptor recognizes is not known. No much larger clonotype is one base removed from it; base qualities were not supplied. This record belongs to a study of response to subunit inactivated influenza vaccine (dated by TCRdb to 2016 to 2018). In the study overall: Deep quantitative T cell receptor repertoire profiling was used in the study to track responses to a trivalent subunit inactivated influenza vaccine.

Library preparation was by RT-PCR. Instrument used: Illumina HiSeq 2500. TCRdb trimmed the raw reads at Q25, called clones with MiXCR and kept productive beta chains. CDR3 protein sequences are deduplicated, and each keeps its most common genes and DNA. The sample has fewer than 700,000 distinct CDR3 sequences on record, roughly 13% of them singletons. Roughly 14% of the sample is taken by the ten largest. Results the study describes overall, beyond this receptor: It was suggested by the authors that each seasonal influenza vaccination may recruit only a limited number of new T cells.

The sample's time point label, decoded: 45 days after influenza vaccine administration. The germline V gene specifies SGHVS as CDR1 and FQNEAQ as CDR2. Trimming takes 7 bases off V and 4 bases off J; junction bases not matched to a gene: 6. Reading from cysteine to phenylalanine, the CDR3 counts 13 amino acids. Solely the CDR3 DNA is kept, with 39 bases framed from the first base. This TCR was recovered from a man over 45 who received an inactivated influenza vaccine. Donor details come from another sample of the same person, matched by shared clones. Here the chain combines TRBV7-8 and TRBJ1-1; 7 of the junction bases match TRBD1. Sequencing was performed on PBMCs from blood, taken roughly 46 days after vaccination. CDR3 reads: CASIMNRGTEAFF. The DNA sequence is TGTGCCAGCATCATGAACAGGGGCACTGAAGCTTTCTTT. The CDR3 plus the reference TRBV7-8 and TRBJ1-1 genes for the other parts give the full variable domain: GAGVSQSPRYKVAKRGQDVALRCDPISGHVSLFWYQQALGQGPEFLTYFQNEAQLDKSGLPSDRFFAERPEGSVSTLKIQRTQQEDSAVYLCASIMNRGTEAFFGQGTRLTVV.